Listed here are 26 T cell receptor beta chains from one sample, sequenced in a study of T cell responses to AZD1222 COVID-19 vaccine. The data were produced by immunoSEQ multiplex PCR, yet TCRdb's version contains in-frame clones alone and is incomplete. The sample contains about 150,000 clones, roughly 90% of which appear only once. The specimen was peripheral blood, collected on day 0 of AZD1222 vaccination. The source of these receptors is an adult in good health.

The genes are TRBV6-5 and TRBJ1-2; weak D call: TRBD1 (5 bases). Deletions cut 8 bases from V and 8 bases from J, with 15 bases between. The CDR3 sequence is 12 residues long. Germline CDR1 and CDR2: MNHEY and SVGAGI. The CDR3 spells CASLLGVGGYTF. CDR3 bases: TGTGCCAGCCTTTTGGGGGTGGGAGGCTACACCTTC.

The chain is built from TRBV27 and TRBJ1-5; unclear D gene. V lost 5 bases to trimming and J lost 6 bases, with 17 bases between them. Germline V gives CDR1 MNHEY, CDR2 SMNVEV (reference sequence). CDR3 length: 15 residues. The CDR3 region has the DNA TGTGCCAGCAGTCTGGGGATGGGATTGGGTCAGCCCCAGCATTTT. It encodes CASSLGMGLGQPQHF.

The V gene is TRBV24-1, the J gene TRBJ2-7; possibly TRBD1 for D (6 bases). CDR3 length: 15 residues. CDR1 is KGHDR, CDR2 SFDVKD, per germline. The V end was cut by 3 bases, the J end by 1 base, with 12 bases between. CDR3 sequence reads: CATSDRDRFSYEQYF. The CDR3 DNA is TGTGCCACCAGTGATCGAGACAGGTTTTCCTACGAGCAGTACTTC.

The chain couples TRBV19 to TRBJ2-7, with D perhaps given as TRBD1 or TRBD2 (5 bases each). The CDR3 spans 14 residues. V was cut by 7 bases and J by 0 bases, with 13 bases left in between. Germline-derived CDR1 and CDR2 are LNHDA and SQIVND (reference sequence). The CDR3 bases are TGTGCCAGTACACCTCGGGGCTCCTCCTACGAGCAGTACTTC. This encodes CASTPRGSSYEQYF.

The CDR3 is CASGPEATLTYEQYF. CDR3 DNA sequence: TGTGCTAGTGGGCCGGAGGCGACGCTTACCTACGAGCAGTACTTC. V and J are TRBV12-5 and TRBJ2-7, with D possibly being TRBD2 (5 bases). There are 15 residues in the CDR3. Germline loops: CDR1 LGHNT, CDR2 FRNRAP. The germline V and J ends were trimmed by 6 bases and 2 bases, with 17 bases remaining between them.

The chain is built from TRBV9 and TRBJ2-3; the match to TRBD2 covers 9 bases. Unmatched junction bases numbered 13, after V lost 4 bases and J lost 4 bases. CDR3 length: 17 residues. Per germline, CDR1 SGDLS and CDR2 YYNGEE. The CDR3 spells CASSLDPSGKRPDTQYF. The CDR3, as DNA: TGTGCCAGCAGCCTCGACCCTAGCGGGAAAAGGCCAGATACGCAGTATTTT.

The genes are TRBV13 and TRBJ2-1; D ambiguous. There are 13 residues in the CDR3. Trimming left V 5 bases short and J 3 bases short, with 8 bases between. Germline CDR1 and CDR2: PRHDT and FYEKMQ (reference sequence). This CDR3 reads CASSIRHYNEQFF. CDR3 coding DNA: TGTGCCAGCAGCATAAGACACTACAATGAGCAGTTCTTC.

The CDR3 sequence: CATSDPGQGEGEQFF. For the CDR3, the DNA is TGTGCCACCAGTGACCCGGGACAGGGTGAGGGTGAGCAGTTCTTC. The chain couples TRBV24-1 to TRBJ2-1; 9 bases are a match to TRBD1. The V gene's germline CDR1 is KGHDR and CDR2 SFDVKD. V shed 4 bases, J shed 9 bases, and the junction held 9 bases outside the gene matches. The CDR3 spans 15 residues.

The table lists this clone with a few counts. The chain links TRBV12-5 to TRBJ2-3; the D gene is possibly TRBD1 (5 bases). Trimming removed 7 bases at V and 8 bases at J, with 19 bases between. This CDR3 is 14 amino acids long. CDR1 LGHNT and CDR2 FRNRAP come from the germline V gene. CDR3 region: CASVPGRVVGTQYF. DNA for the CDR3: TGTGCTAGTGTCCCCGGCAGGGTTGTTGGTACGCAGTATTTT.

The CDR3 loop is CASSQGIARGGITGELFF. In nucleotides, the CDR3 is TGCGCCAGCAGCCAAGGTATTGCGCGGGGGGGCATCACCGGGGAGCTGTTTTTT. This chain links TRBV4-1 with TRBJ2-2; 9 bases are shared with TRBD2. Trimming removed 1 base from V and 4 bases from J; junction bases left unmatched: 10. The CDR3 has 18 residues. Germline V lookup: CDR1 MGHRA, CDR2 YSYEKL.

In DNA form, the CDR3 reads TGTGCCGGACAGGGGGCGGGTACTGAAGCTTTCTTT. Encoded protein: CAGQGAGTEAFF. V and J are TRBV12-3 or TRBV12-4 and TRBJ1-1; TRBD1 aligns across 11 bases. The J segment lost 5 bases and the V segment lost 11 bases, leaving 4 bases of the junction unmatched. CDR3 length: 12 residues.

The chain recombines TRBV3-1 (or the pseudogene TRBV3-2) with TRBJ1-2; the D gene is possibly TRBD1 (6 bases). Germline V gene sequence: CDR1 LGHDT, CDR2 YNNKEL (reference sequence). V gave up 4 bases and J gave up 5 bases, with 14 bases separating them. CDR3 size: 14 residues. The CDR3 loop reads CASSPTGQGYGYTF. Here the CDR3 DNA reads TGTGCCAGCAGCCCAACAGGGCAAGGGTATGGCTACACCTTC.

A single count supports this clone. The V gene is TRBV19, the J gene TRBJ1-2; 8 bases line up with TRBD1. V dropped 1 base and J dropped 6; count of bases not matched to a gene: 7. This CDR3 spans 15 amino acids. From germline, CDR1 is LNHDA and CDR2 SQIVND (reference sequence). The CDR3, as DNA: TGTGCCAGTAGTATAGTTTCGGACAGGGTGAATGGCTACACCTTC. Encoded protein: CASSIVSDRVNGYTF. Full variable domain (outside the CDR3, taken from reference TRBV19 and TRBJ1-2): DGGITQSPKYLFRKEGQNVTLSCEQNLNHDAMYWYRQDPGQGLRLIYYSQIVNDFQKGDIAEGYSVSREKKESFPLTVTSAQKNPTAFYLCASSIVSDRVNGYTFGSGTRLTVV.

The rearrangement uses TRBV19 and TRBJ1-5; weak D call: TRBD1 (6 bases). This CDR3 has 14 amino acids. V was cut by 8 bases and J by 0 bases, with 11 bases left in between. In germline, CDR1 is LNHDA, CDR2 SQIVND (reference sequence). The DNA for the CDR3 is TGTGCCAGTTCAAGACAGGATAGCAATCAGCCCCAGCATTTT. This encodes CASSRQDSNQPQHF.

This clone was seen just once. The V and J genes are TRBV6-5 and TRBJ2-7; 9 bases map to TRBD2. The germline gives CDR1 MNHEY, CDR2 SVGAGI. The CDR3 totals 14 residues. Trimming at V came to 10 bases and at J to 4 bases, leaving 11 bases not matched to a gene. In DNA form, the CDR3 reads TGTGCCACCTCCACCGGGACTAGCCGTTACGAGCAGTACTTC. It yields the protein CATSTGTSRYEQYF.

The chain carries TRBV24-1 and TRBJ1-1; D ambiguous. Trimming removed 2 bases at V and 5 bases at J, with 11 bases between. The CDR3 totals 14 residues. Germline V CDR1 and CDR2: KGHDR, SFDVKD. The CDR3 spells CATSDSSGRTEAFF. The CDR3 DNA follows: TGTGCCACCAGTGATTCCTCGGGCAGGACTGAAGCTTTCTTT.

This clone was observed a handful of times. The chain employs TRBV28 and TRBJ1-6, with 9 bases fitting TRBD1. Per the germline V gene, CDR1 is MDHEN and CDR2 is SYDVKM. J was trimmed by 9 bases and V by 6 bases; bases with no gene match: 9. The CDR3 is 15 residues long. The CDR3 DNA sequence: TGTGCCAGCAGGGAAGCGACAGGGGGTAGTTCACCCCTCCACTTT. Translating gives CASREATGGSSPLHF.

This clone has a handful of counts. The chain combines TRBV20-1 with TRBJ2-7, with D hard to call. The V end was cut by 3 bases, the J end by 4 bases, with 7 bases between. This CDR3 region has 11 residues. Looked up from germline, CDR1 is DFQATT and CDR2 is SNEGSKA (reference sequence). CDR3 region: CSASTGYEQYF. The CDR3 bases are TGCAGTGCTAGTACCGGATACGAGCAGTACTTC.

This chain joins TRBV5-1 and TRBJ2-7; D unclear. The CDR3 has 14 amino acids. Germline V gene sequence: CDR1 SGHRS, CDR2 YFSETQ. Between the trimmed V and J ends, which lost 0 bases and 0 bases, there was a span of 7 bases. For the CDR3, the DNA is TGCGCCAGCAGCTTGGGACGAAACTCCTACGAGCAGTACTTC. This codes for CASSLGRNSYEQYF.

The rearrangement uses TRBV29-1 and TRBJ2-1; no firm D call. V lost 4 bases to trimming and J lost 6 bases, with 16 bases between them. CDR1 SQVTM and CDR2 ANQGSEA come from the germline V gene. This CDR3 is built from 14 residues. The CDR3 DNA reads TGCAGCGTTGGTAGGGCCATGCGCCCCAATGAGCAGTTCTTC. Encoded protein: CSVGRAMRPNEQFF.

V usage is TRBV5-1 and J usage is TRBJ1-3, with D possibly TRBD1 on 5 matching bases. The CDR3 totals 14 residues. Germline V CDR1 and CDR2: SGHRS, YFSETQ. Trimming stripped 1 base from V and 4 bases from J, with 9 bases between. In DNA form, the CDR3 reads TGCGCCAGCAGCTTGACAGGACTGGGAAACACCATATATTTT. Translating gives CASSLTGLGNTIYF.

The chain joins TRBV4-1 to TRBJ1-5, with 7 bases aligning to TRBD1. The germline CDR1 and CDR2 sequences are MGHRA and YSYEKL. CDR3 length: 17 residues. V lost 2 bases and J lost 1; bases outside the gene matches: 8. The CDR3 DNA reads TGCGCCAGCAGCCAACCCGACAGGGTGGGAAGCAATCAGCCCCAGCATTTT. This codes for CASSQPDRVGSNQPQHF.

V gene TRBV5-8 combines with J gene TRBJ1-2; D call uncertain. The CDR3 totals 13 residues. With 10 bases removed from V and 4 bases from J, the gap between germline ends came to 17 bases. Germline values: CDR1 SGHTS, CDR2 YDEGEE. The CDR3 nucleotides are TGTGCCCCCGAAGCGCCCGGGAGCTATGGCTACACCTTC. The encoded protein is CAPEAPGSYGYTF.

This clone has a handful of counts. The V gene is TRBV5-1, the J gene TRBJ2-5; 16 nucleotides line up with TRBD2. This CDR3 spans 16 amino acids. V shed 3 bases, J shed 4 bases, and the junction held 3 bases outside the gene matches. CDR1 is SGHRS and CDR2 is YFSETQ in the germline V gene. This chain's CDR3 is CASSSGTSGGVETQYF. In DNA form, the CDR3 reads TGCGCCAGCAGCTCCGGGACTAGCGGGGGGGTAGAGACCCAGTACTTC. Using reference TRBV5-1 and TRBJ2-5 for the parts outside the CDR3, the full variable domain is KAGVTQTPRYLIKTRGQQVTLSCSPISGHRSVSWYQQTPGQGLQFLFEYFSETQRNKGNFPGRFSGRQFSNSRSEMNVSTLELGDSALYLCASSSGTSGGVETQYFGPGTRLLVL.

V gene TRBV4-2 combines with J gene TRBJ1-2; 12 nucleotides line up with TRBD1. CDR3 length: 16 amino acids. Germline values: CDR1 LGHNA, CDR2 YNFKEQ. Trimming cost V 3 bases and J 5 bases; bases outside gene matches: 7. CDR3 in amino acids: CASSQGQGANHYGYTF. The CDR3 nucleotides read TGTGCCAGCAGCCAGGGACAGGGGGCGAATCATTATGGCTACACCTTC.

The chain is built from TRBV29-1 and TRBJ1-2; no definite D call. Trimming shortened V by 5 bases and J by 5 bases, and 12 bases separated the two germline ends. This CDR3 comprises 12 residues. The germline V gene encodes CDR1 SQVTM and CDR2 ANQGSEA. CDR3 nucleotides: TGCAGCGTTAGGACGGGGTTTTATGGCTACACCTTC. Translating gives CSVRTGFYGYTF.